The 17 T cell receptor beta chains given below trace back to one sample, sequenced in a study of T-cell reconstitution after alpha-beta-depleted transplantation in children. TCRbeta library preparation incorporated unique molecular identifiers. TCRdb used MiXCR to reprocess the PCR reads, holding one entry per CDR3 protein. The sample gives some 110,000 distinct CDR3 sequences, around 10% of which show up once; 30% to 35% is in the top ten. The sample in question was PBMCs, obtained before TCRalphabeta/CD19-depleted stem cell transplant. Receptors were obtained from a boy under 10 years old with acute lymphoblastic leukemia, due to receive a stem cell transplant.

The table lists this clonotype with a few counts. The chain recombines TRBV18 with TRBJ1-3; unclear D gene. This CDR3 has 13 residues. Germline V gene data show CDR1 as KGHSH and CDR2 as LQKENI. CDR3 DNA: TGTGCAACGGCGCCCTCTTCAGGAAACACCATATATTTT. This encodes CATAPSSGNTIYF.

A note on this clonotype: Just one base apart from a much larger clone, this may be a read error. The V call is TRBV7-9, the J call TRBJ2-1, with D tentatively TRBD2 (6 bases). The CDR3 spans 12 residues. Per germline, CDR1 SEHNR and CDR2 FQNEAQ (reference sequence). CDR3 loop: CVSSLAAYEQFF. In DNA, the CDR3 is TGTGTCAGCAGCTTAGCGGCTTATGAGCAGTTCTTC.

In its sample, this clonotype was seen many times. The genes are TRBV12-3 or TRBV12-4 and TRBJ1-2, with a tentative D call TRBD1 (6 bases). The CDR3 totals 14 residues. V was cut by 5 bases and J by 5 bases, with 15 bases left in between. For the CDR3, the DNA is TGTGCCAGCAGTCGGGGGGGCTTCGCGTATGGCTACACCTTC. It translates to CASSRGGFAYGYTF.

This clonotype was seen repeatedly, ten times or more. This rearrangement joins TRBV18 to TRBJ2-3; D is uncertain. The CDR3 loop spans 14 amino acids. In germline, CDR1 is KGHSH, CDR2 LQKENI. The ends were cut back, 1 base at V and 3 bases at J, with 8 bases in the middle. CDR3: CASSPRLITDTQYF. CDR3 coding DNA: TGTGCCAGCTCACCACGGTTGATTACAGATACGCAGTATTTT.

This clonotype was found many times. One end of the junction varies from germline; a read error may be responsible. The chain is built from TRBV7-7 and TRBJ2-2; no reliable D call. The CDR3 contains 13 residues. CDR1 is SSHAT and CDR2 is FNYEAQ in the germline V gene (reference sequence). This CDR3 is CASSLVGAGELFF. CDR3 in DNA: TGTGCTAGCAGCTTAGTAGGCGCCGGGGAGCTGTTTTTT. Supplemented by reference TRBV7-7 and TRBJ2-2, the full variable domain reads GAGVSQSPRYKVTKRGQDVTLRCDPISSHATLYWYQQALGQGPEFLTYFNYEAQPDKSGLPSDRFSAERPEGSISTLTIQRTEQRDSAMYRCASSLVGAGELFFGEGSRLTVL.

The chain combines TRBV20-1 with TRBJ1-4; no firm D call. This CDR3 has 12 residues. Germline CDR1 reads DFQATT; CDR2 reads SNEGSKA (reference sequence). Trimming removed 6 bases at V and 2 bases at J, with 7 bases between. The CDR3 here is CSATKTNEKLFF. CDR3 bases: TGCAGTGCCACAAAGACTAATGAAAAACTGTTTTTT.

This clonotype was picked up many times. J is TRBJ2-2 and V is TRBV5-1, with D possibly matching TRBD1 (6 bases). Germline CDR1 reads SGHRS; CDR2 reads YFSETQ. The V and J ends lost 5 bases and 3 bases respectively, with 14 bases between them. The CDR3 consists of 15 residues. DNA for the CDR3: TGCGCCAGCAGAGGTCAGGGGAGCGACACCGGGGAGCTGTTTTTT. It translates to CASRGQGSDTGELFF.

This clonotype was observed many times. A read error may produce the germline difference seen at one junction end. Here the CDR3 DNA reads TGTGCCAGCAGCTTAGACACAAATACGCAGTATTTT. Translated: CASSLDTNTQYF. V and J are TRBV7-2 and TRBJ2-3; D unclear. Germline CDR1 SGHTA, CDR2 FQGNSA. The CDR3 is 12 amino acids.

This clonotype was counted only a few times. The DNA of the CDR3 is TGTGCCAGCAGCGAAGGACAGGGGTACAATCAGCCCCAGCATTTT. This codes for CASSEGQGYNQPQHF. The V call is TRBV7-9, the J call TRBJ1-5; TRBD1 agrees at 9 bases. V lost 5 bases and J lost 3; bases outside the gene matches: 5. Germline V gene lookup returns CDR1 SEHNR and CDR2 FQNEAQ (reference sequence). The CDR3 contains 15 residues.

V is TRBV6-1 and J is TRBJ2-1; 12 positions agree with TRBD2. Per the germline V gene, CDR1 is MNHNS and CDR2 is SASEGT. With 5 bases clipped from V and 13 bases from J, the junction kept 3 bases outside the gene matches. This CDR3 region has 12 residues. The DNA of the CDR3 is TGTGCCAGCAGTCCTAGCGGGAGGGATCAGTTCTTC. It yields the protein CASSPSGRDQFF.

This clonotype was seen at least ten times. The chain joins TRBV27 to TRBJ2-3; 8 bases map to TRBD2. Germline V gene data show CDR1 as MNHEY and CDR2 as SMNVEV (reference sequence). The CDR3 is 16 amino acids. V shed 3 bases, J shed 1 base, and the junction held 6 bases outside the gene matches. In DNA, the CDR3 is TGTGCCAGCAGTTTCCTTACTAGCGGACGCACAGATACGCAGTATTTT. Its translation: CASSFLTSGRTDTQYF.

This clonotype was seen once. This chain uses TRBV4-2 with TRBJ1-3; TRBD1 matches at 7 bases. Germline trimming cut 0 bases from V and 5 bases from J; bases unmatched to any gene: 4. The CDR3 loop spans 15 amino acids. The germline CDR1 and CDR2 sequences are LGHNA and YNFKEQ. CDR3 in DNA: TGTGCCAGCAGCCAAGAAACAGGGGCCAGAAACACCATATATTTT. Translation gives CASSQETGARNTIYF.

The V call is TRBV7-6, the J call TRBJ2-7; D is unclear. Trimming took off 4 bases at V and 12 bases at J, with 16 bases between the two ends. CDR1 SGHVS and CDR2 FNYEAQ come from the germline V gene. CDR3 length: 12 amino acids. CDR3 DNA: TGTGCCAGCAGCTCCGCCCGAGGCTTTCCGTACTTC. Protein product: CASSSARGFPYF.

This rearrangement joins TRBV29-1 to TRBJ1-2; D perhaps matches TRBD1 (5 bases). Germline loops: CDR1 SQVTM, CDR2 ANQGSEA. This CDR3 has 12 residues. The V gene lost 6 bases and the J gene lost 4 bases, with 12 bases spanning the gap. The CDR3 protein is CSVLSGSYGYTF. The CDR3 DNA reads TGCAGCGTCCTTTCAGGGAGCTATGGCTACACCTTC.

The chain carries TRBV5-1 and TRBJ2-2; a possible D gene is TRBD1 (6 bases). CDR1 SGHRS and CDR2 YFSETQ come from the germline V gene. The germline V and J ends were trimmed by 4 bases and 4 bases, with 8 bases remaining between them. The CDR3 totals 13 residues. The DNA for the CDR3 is TGCGCCAGCAGCAACAGGGTCACCGGGGAGCTGTTTTTT. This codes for CASSNRVTGELFF.

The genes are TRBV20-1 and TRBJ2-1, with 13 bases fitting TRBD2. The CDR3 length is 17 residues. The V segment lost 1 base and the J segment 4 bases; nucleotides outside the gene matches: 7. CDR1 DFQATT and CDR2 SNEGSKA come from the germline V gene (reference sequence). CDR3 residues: CSARVLTSGRQYNEQFF. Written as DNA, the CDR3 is TGCAGTGCTAGAGTTTTGACTAGCGGGAGGCAATACAATGAGCAGTTCTTC.

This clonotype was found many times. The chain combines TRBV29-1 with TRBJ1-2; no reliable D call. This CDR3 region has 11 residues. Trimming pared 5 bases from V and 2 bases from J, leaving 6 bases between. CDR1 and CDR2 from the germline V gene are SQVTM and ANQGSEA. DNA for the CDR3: TGCAGCGTTTCAGAAAACTATGGCTACACCTTC. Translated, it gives CSVSENYGYTF.